This TCR beta chain emerged from a study of Ad26.COV2.S vaccination and SARS-CoV-2 variants. This clone was observed once. Antigen: not known. General study points: Responses of T cells in total may have been underestimated by the TCR breadth and depth analyses. Those who received vaccine or placebo ended up with similar non-spike TCR breadth. It was reported that spike-specific CD8+ and CD4+ T cell responses were substantially broad after vaccination.

Sequencing used immunoSEQ multiplex PCR; TCRdb keeps in-frame clones, though not all of them. Of a few hundred thousand clones in the sample, around 92% were seen once. Treatment here: about 20 received Ad26.COV2.S at low or high dose, single or two shots; a few received placebo; per-sample allocation not given. The samples date from day 63 after the first vaccine or placebo injection. Built on an Ad26 vector, the vaccine expressed Wuhan-strain SARS-CoV-2 spike. CDR3 length: 17 residues. Trimming cost V 5 bases and J 0 bases; bases outside gene matches: 12. Germline-derived CDR1 and CDR2 are MDHEN and SYDVKM.

V gene TRBV28 combines with J gene TRBJ2-7; 8 nucleotides align to TRBD2. The TCR originated in a person between 18 and 65 years old who received the Ad26.COV2.S COVID-19 vaccine or a placebo. Sample: peripheral blood, taken in a trial of Ad26.COV2.S vaccine versus placebo. CDR3 nucleotide sequence: TGTGCCAGCAGTCCCCCCCTTGGCGGGGGGTCCTCCTACGAGCAGTACTTC. This codes for CASSPPLGGGSSYEQYF. The full variable domain, its missing parts supplied by reference TRBV28 and TRBJ2-7, is DVKVTQSSRYLVKRTGEKVFLECVQDMDHENMFWYRQDPGLGLRLIYFSYDVKMKEKGDIPEGYSVSREKKERFSLILESASTNQTSMYLCASSPPLGGGSSYEQYFGPGTRLTVT.